The text below deals with one T cell receptor beta chain. Antigen unknown. The CDR3 extends over 14 amino acids. V lost 4 bases to trimming and J lost 4 bases; unmatched junction nucleotides: 6. CDR1 and CDR2 from the germline V gene are SNHLY and FYNNEI. This sample is drawn from a study of cytomegalovirus exposure and HLA in healthy donors. The PCR had 60 Vbeta and 13 Jbeta primers. How the authors handled the data: An analysis performed later counted around 80 million unique TCR beta chains (approximately 11 million of them shared). The assay was immunoSEQ multiplex PCR, and TCRdb's table has in-frame clones only and misses some. V, J and clone size derive from that table, while D and trimming were established from the DNA sequence. The sample consists of 200,000 to 250,000 clones, 82% of them appearing once. Study results and limitations: Testing in vitro showed a few CMV-associated chains specific for CMV antigens. As a later analysis showed, several of the most significant clusters appeared to be linked to common viral pathogens.

This sequence joins TRBV2 and TRBJ2-7, with 8 bases matching TRBD2. This TCR was recovered from a woman aged 40-49 years in good health and CMV-seronegative. Sequenced material: PBMCs. In DNA, the CDR3 is TGTGCCAGCAGTGCTAGCGGGTTCGAGTACGAGCAGTACTTC. Encoded protein: CASSASGFEYEQYF.